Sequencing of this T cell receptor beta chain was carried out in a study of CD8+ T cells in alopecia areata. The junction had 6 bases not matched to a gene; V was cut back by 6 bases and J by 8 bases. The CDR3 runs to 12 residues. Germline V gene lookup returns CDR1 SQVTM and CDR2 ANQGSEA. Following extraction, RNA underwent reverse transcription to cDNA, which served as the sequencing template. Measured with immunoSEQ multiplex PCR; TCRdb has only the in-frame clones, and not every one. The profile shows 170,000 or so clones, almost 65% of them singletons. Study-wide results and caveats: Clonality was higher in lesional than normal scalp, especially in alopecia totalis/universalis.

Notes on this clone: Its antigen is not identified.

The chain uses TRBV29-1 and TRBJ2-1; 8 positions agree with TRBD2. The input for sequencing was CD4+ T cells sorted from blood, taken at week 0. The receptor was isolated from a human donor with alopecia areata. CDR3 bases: TGCAGCGTCGGGACTAGATACGATGAGCAGTTCTTC. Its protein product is CSVGTRYDEQFF.